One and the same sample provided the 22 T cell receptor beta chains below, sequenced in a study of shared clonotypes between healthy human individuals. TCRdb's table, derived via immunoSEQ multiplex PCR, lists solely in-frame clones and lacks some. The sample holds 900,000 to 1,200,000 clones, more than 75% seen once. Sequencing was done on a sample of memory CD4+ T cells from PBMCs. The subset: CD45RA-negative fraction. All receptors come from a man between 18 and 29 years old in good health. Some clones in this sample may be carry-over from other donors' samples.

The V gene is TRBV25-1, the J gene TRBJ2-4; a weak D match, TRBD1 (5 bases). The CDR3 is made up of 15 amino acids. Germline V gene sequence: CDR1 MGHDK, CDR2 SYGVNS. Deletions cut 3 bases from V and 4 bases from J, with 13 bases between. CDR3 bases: TGTGCCAGCAGTGAGGTCGGTTCAGGGAAAAACATTCAGTACTTC. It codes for CASSEVGSGKNIQYF.

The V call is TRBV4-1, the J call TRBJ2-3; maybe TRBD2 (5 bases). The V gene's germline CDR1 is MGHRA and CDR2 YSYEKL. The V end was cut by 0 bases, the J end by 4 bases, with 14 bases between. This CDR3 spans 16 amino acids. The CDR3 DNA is TGCGCCAGCAGCCAAGAGGCAGCCCTAGCTGCAGATACGCAGTATTTT. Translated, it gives CASSQEAALAADTQYF.

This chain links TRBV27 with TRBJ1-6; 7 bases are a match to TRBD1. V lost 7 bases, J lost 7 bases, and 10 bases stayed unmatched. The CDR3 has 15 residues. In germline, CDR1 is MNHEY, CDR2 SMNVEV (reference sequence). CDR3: CASNPTGWGNSPLHF. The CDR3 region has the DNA TGTGCCAGCAATCCGACAGGGTGGGGAAATTCACCCCTCCACTTT.

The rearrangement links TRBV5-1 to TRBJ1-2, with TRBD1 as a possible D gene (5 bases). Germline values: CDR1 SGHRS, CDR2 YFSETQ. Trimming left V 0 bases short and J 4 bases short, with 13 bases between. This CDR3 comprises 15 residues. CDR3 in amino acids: CASSLDRGRFYGYTF. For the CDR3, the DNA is TGCGCCAGCAGCTTGGACCGGGGCCGGTTCTATGGCTACACCTTC.

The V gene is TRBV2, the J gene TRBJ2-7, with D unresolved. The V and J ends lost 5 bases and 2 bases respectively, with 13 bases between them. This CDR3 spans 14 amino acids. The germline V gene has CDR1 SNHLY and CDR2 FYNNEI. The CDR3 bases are TGTGCCAGCAGTCAAGGACCCGCTCCCTACGAGCAGTACTTC. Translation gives CASSQGPAPYEQYF.

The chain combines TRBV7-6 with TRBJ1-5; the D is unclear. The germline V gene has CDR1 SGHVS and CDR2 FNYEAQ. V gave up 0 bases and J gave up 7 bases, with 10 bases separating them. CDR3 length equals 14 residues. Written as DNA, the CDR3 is TGTGCCAGCAGCTTAGCACTATCGGGGCAGCCCCAGCATTTT. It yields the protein CASSLALSGQPQHF. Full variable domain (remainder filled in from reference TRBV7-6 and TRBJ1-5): GAGVSQSPRYKVTKRGQDVALRCDPISGHVSLYWYRQALGQGPEFLTYFNYEAQQDKSGLPNDRFSAERPEGSISTLTIQRTEQRDSAMYRCASSLALSGQPQHFGDGTRLSIL.

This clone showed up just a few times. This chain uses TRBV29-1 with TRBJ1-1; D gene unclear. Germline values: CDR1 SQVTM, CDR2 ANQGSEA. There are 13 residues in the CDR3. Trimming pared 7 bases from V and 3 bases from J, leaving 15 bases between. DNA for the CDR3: TGCAGCGGCGCCCGGGAGGTTTACACTGAAGCTTTCTTT. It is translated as CSGAREVYTEAFF.

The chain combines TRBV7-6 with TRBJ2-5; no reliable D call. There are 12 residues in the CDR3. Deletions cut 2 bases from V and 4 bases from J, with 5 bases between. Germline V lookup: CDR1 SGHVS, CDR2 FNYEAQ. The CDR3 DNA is TGTGCCAGCAGCTTAATTACAGAGACCCAGTACTTC. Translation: CASSLITETQYF.

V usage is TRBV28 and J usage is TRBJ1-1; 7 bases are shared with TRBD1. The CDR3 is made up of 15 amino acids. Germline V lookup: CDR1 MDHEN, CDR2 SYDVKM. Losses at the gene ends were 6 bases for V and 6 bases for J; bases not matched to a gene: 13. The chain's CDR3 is CASSYPTGSGPEAFF. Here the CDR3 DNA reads TGTGCCAGCAGCTATCCGACAGGGTCGGGCCCTGAAGCTTTCTTT.

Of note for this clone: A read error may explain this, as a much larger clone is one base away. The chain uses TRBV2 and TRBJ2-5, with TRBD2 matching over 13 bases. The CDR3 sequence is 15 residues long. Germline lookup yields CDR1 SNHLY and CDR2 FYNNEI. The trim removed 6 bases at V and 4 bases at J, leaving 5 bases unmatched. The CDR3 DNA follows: TGTGCCAGCAGCCCGGGACTAGCGGGAACAGAGACCCAGTACTTC. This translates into CASSPGLAGTETQYF.

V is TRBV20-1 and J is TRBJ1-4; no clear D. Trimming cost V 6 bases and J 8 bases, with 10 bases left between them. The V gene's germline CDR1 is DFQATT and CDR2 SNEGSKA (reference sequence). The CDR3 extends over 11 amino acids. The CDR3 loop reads CSAPFGEKLFF. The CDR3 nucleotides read TGCAGTGCCCCTTTCGGGGAAAAACTGTTTTTT.

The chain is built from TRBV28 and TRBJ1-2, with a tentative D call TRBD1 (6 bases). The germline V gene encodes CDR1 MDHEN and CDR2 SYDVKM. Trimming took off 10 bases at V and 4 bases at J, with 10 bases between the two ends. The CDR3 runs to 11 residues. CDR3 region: CAIRGLYGYTF. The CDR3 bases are TGTGCCATCAGGGGACTCTATGGCTACACCTTC.

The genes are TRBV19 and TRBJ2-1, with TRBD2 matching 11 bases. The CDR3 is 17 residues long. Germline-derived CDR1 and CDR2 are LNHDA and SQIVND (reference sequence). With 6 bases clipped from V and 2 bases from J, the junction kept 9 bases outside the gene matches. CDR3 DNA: TGTGCCAGTAGAAGAGGTAGCGGGAGGGCCACCTACAATGAGCAGTTCTTC. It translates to CASRRGSGRATYNEQFF.

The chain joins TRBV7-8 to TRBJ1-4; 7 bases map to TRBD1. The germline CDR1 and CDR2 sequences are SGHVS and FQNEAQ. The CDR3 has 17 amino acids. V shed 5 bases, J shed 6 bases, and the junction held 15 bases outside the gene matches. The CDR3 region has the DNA TGTGCCAGCAGCCAGAACCCAGGGGGGGGTCTAGATGAAAAACTGTTTTTT. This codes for CASSQNPGGGLDEKLFF.

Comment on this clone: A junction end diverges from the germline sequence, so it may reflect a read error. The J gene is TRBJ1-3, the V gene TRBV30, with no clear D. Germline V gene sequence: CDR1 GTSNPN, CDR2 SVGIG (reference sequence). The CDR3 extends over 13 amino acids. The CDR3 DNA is TGTGCCTGGGGTGTGACAACCGGAAACACCATATATTTT. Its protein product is CAWGVTTGNTIYF.

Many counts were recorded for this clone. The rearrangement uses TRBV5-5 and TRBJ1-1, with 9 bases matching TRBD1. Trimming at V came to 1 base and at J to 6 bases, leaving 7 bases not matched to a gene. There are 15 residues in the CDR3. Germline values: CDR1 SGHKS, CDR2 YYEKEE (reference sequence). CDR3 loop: CASSLWDRVSSEAFF. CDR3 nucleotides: TGTGCCAGCAGCTTGTGGGACAGGGTATCATCTGAAGCTTTCTTT. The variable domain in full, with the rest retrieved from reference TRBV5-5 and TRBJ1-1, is DAGVTQSPTHLIKTRGQQVTLRCSPISGHKSVSWYQQVLGQGPQFIFQYYEKEERGRGNFPDRFSARQFPNYSSELNVNALLLGDSALYLCASSLWDRVSSEAFFGQGTRLTVV.

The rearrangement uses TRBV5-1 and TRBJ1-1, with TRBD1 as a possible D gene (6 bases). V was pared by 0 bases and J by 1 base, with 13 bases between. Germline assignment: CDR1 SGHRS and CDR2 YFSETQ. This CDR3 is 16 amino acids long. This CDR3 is CASSLELQGRNTEAFF. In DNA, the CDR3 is TGCGCCAGCAGCTTGGAATTACAGGGACGGAACACTGAAGCTTTCTTT. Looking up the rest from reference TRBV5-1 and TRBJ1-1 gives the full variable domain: KAGVTQTPRYLIKTRGQQVTLSCSPISGHRSVSWYQQTPGQGLQFLFEYFSETQRNKGNFPGRFSGRQFSNSRSEMNVSTLELGDSALYLCASSLELQGRNTEAFFGQGTRLTVV.

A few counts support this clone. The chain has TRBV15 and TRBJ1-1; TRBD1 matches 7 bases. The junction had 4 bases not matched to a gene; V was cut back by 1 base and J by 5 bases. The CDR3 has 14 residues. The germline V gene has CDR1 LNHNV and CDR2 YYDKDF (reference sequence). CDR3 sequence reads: CATSRGQGETEAFF. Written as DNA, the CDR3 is TGTGCCACCAGCAGAGGACAGGGAGAAACTGAAGCTTTCTTT.

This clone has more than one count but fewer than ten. The CDR3 is CASTRTGSNQPQHF. CDR3 sequence (DNA): TGTGCCAGTACCCGGACAGGGTCCAATCAGCCCCAGCATTTT. This sequence joins TRBV19 and TRBJ1-5; 8 nucleotides align to TRBD1. Germline CDR1 is LNHDA and CDR2 is SQIVND (reference sequence). The V segment lost 7 bases and the J segment 3 bases; nucleotides outside the gene matches: 5. The CDR3 is made up of 14 amino acids.

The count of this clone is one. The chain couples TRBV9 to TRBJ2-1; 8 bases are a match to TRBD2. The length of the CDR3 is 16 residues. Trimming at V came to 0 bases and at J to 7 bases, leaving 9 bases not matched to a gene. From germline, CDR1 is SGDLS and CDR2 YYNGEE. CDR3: CASSVGPGTRGNEQFF. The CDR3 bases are TGTGCCAGCAGCGTAGGCCCCGGGACTAGGGGTAATGAGCAGTTCTTC.

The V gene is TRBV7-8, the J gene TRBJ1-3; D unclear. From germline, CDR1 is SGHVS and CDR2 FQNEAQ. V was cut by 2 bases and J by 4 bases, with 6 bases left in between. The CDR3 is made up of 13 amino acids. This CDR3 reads CASSLRQGNTIYF. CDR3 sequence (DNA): TGTGCCAGCAGCTTACGGCAGGGAAACACCATATATTTT.

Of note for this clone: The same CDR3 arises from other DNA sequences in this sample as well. In DNA, the CDR3 is TGTGCCAGCAGAAACACAGGGGGCACTGAAGCTTTCTTT. Protein sequence: CASRNTGGTEAFF. The chain has TRBV6-5 and TRBJ1-1; 8 nucleotides align to TRBD1. From germline, CDR1 is MNHEY and CDR2 SVGAGI. CDR3 length equals 13 residues. Trimming removed 6 bases from V and 4 bases from J; junction bases left unmatched: 4.